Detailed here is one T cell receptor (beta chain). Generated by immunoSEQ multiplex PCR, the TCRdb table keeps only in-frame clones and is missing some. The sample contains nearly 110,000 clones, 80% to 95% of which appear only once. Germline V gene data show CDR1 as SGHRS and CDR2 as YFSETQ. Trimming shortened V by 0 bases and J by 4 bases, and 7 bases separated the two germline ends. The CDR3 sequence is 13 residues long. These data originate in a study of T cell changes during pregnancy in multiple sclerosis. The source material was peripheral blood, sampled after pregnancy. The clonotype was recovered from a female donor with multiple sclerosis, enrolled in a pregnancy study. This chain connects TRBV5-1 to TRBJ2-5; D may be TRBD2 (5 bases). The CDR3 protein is CASSLEGRETQYF. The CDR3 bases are TGCGCCAGCAGCTTGGAAGGGAGAGAGACCCAGTACTTC.